These 8 T cell receptor beta chains originate from one sample sequenced in a study of T cells in Graves' hyperthyroidism and ophthalmopathy. What was amplified from RNA transcripts were TCR beta CDR3 regions. An initial round of RT-PCR targeting the TCR CDR3 relied on the HTBI primer set. TCRdb used MiXCR to reprocess the multiplex PCR reads, holding one entry per CDR3 protein. In the table there are about 570,000 distinct CDR3 sequences, around 46% of which are singletons. The sequencing input was peripheral blood or thyroid tissue (not recorded which). These receptors came from an adult woman with Graves' disease, either hyperthyroidism or ophthalmopathy (not recorded which).

This clonotype was detected ten times or more. This chain connects TRBV7-3 to TRBJ1-6, with 7 bases matching TRBD1. CDR3 length: 14 residues. Per the germline V gene, CDR1 is SGHTA and CDR2 is FQGTGA. With V trimmed by 5 bases and J by 7 bases, 5 bases remained unmatched. In nucleotides, the CDR3 is TGTGCCAGCAGCCCAGGGGGGCGGAATTCACCCCTCCACTTT. Translated, it gives CASSPGGRNSPLHF.

The V gene is TRBV2, the J gene TRBJ2-7; D is uncertain. V was cut by 6 bases and J by 5 bases, with 11 bases left in between. CDR1 and CDR2 (germline): SNHLY, FYNNEI. This CDR3 has 12 amino acids. The CDR3 bases are TGTGCCAGCAGCCTCCTTACCCACGAGCAGTACTTC. It yields the protein CASSLLTHEQYF.

The chain links TRBV7-9 to TRBJ2-7; TRBD2 agrees at 7 bases. Germline V lookup: CDR1 SEHNR, CDR2 FQNEAQ (reference sequence). CDR3 size: 13 residues. J gave up 4 bases and V 5 bases, and 5 bases lay outside the gene matches. The CDR3 DNA reads TGTGCCAGCAGCCCCTCAGCGGGGTACGAGCAGTACTTC. Translation gives CASSPSAGYEQYF.

This clonotype was picked up many times. J is TRBJ1-1 and V is TRBV4-1; D call uncertain. Germline V gene sequence: CDR1 MGHRA, CDR2 YSYEKL. V lost 2 bases and J lost 3, with 10 bases in between. This CDR3 has 14 amino acids. The CDR3 DNA is TGCGCCAGCAGCCAACGCAAAGGGTACACTGAAGCTTTCTTT. It specifies CASSQRKGYTEAFF.

Ten or more counts support this clonotype. The rearrangement uses TRBV29-1 and TRBJ1-1; D call uncertain. The CDR3 spans 14 residues. CDR1 and CDR2 (germline): SQVTM, ANQGSEA. V gave up 3 bases and J gave up 0 bases, with 11 bases separating them. The CDR3 loop is CSVDGREMNTEAFF. The CDR3 bases are TGCAGCGTTGATGGTCGGGAGATGAACACTGAAGCTTTCTTT. Drawing the rest from reference TRBV29-1 and TRBJ1-1, the complete variable domain is SAVISQKPSRDICQRGTSLTIQCQVDSQVTMMFWYRQQPGQSLTLIATANQGSEATYESGFVIDKFPISRPNLTFSTLTVSNMSPEDSSIYLCSVDGREMNTEAFFGQGTRLTVV.

The gene calls are TRBV7-1 and TRBJ2-5; no reliable D call. Being an ORF, TRBV7-1 has a function that is uncertain. Deletions cut 3 bases from V and 3 bases from J, with 11 bases between. The CDR3 runs 14 residues. CDR3 in DNA: TGTGCCAGCAGCTCCTCCCGGGCCAAAGAGACCCAGTACTTC. This codes for CASSSSRAKETQYF.

This clonotype was counted ten times or more. The chain couples TRBV4-2 to TRBJ1-2; possibly TRBD1 for D (5 bases). The V gene lost 0 bases and the J gene lost 3 bases, with 11 bases spanning the gap. CDR1 is LGHNA, CDR2 YNFKEQ, per germline. The CDR3 contains 15 residues. The CDR3 here is CASSQDLGGDYGYTF. The CDR3, as DNA: TGTGCCAGCAGCCAAGATCTGGGGGGTGACTATGGCTACACCTTC.

CDR3 in DNA: TGTGCCAGCAGTTTTTACCCCAGGGAGCTGTTTTTT. Its protein product is CASSFYPRELFF. The rearrangement joins TRBV12-3 or TRBV12-4 to TRBJ2-2; D not resolved. This CDR3 has 12 residues. Trimming took off 3 bases at V and 9 bases at J, with 8 bases between the two ends.